This T cell receptor (beta chain) is from a study of cytomegalovirus exposure and HLA in healthy donors (dated by TCRdb to 2015 to 2018). Turning to the overall study: An earlier analysis of several hundred of the donors reported about 250 Gb of sequence data and some 120 million unique TCR beta sequences from 190 million or so T cells. Roughly 300 gigabases of sequencing data and tens of millions of unique TCR sequences were included in an early release covering about 600 HLA-typed donors. Among the approximately 420 genotyped donors, around 79% belonged to the genetic ancestry cluster associated with self-reported Caucasian donors. The study aimed to test whether signatures of past pathogen exposure could be identified by cataloging public T cell receptors. The T cell repertoires of 550 to 850 subjects were profiled by immunosequencing and related to cytomegalovirus serostatus. Besides the first cohort of some 670 subjects, a separate validation cohort made up of 120 different subjects was used. High-throughput TCR immunosequencing, statistical association of individual TCRs with disease status, and machine learning were combined to predict cytomegalovirus infection status. A later analysis re-analyzed previously published TCR beta repertoires from roughly 690 donors and added high-resolution HLA genotyping to study TCR occurrence patterns. In the later analysis, no new phenotypic data were used to find candidate immune exposures; instead, reliance was placed on TCR beta sequences and their occurrence across donors. An earlier analysis of fewer than 700 of the donors applied high-throughput TCR beta sequencing to assess whether each TCR beta V gene segment acted as functional or pseudogenic. Donor age, sex, ethnicity and CMV serostatus were compiled alongside the repertoire data. A later genetic analysis took genome-wide SNP genotypes for about three fifths of the 666 donors and used that subset as a discovery cohort. All discovery cohort repertoires had been generated using a single sequencing platform. HLA typing covered class I and class II loci at four-digit resolution. The number of donors typed differed by locus, with roughly 629-640 for A, B, C, DRB1 and DQB1, roughly 520 for DQA1, 600 to 610 for DPA1, and some 450 for DPB1. A few DR-DQ haplotypes were handled as single units for association and clustering because linkage in the cohort was strong. Among roughly 400 genotyped donors of the cohort, an average of around 250,000 unique TCR beta nucleotide sequences was sequenced per donor, of which about 18% were non-productive.

The cohort was made up of 500 to 850 healthy bone marrow donors. All cohort members were sampled while nominally healthy, although unrecorded immune exposures were likely present. The donor was CMV seronegative and was included in the group of a few hundred seronegative cohort members. A peripheral blood sample was provided by each donor, and peripheral blood mononuclear cells were used for TCR beta sequencing. The Qiagen DNeasy Blood Extraction Kit was used to extract genomic DNA from the blood cell samples. The method behind the library was the immunoSEQ multiplex PCR assay. For the multiplex PCR, a mixture combining 60 forward primers for TCR Vbeta segments and 13 reverse primers for TCR Jbeta segments was used. The CDR3 region of rearranged TCR beta genes was amplified from genomic DNA with a multiplex PCR assay. The Illumina HiSeq System was used to sequence the amplified TCR beta libraries as 87-base-pair reads. In the authors' own workflow: A later analysis counted about 76 million unique TCR beta chains across the approximately 700 repertoires, and roughly 11 million of these chains were shared by at least two donors. Raw reads were error-corrected and collapsed into unique sequences by a nearest-neighbor algorithm in which closely related sequences were merged to remove PCR and sequencing errors. To assign V, D and J gene segments, CDR3 sequences were aligned to IMGT reference sequences. For a sequence to be retained, a match of at least six nucleotides to both a V gene segment and a J gene segment was required. Rearrangements were called productive when the CDR3 lacked stop codons and stayed in frame with V and J; all others were non-productive. Following IMGT convention, CDR3 was defined as the stretch from the second conserved V-encoded cysteine to the conserved J-encoded phenylalanine. Sequences without an unambiguous match to a single V gene segment were excluded from the earlier analysis of 587 of the donors. In an earlier analysis of 450 to 750 of the donors, a V segment was called functional when productive rearrangements were above 56.7%, and segregating when the standard deviation between donors exceeded 5%. A statistical classification framework was built for diagnosing cytomegalovirus status from the catalog of TCR beta chain sequences. V and J gene assignment, in a later analysis, came from comparing TCR nucleotide sequences with IMGT/GENE-DB human TR gene sequences. Using the TCRdist pipeline, a later analysis assigned CDR3 sequences along with most-parsimonious VDJ recombination scenarios. In a later analysis, every TCR beta chain was defined by the combination of its CDR3 amino acid sequence and its V-gene family, and reads without a unique V-gene family were dropped. As a way to deal with suspected cross-contamination and a sequencing artifact, a later analysis dropped approximately 590 nucleotide sequences that were highly shared and had low generation probability. In a later analysis, a clonal expansion index was calculated for each public chain from normalized within-repertoire ranks of inferred template counts. A later analysis computed generation probabilities with a VDJ recombination model fitted to out-of-frame rearrangements, and checked the results against IGoR. In a later analysis, hypergeometric tests were used to score TCR-TCR, TCR-HLA and TCR-CMV co-occurrence, with a repertoire-size bias correction applied to TCR pairs. In a later analysis, false discovery rates were estimated by permuting HLA or CMV assignments 20 times. In a later analysis, co-occurring TCRs were grouped with DBSCAN, and TCRdist sequence similarity was added when clustering was performed within HLA-allele-positive subsets. Repertoires with fewer than 30,000 or more than 120,000 public chains were left out of co-occurrence clustering, as were about 5 repertoires with anomalous nucleotide sharing. TCRdb holds this immuneACCESS table with in-frame rearrangements only. Some clones are missing; in checked studies, unresolved V genes explain under half, and the rest has no known cause. V and J calls and clone size are those listed in that table; D and trimming were worked out from the DNA. This sample lists fewer than 250,000 clones; over 80% were detected once. Approximately 0.71% of the sample lies in the top ten.

Worth noting for this clone: No antigen is known for it. Mismatch with germline at one junction end may stem from a read error.

The CDR3 has 13 amino acids, counting the end cysteine and phenylalanine. The DNA shown is the 39-base CDR3, in frame from base 1. From the germline V gene (reference sequence), CDR1 is SSHAT and CDR2 is FNYEAQ. Findings and caveats that apply to the study as a whole: Presence/absence analyses assumed roughly uniform sequencing depth across donors, an assumption that may not hold. Most TCR sequences were observed very rarely across donors, whereas some public TCRs were present in many individuals. Strong co-occurrence of HLA alleles, especially DR and DQ, made assigning TCR associations to individual alleles difficult. A later analysis found that most CMV-associated TCR beta chains appeared HLA-restricted, with HLA associations seemingly driven largely by CMV exposure. According to the authors, the approach could potentially be generalized to other disease states and immunological phenotypes. Because counts were too low, about 15 rarely observed V segments, including chromosome 9 orphons, were left out of the earlier analysis of approximately 500 of the donors. In a later analysis, around 17,000 TCR beta sequences were associated with specific HLA alleles at a false discovery rate of 0.05. Some IMGT-functional V segments, including TRBV6-2 and TRBV6-3, could not be told apart with the 87-base-pair reads, so those segments were excluded. In a later genetic analysis, a missense DCLRE1C variant was associated with V-gene and J-gene trimming of TCR beta chains, and the association was replicated in an independent cohort. Correlated functional status among segregating V segments might be attributable to linkage disequilibrium, but an unknown experimental factor could not be ruled out. The only immune exposure information available for the cohort was CMV serostatus. A further reported finding was that TCR beta sequences accurately predicted the HLA-A and HLA-B alleles for most subjects in the first cohort. An earlier analysis of approximately 570 of the donors showed that most TCR beta V segments appeared in productive rearrangements either about 87% or about 30% of the time, which broadly matched IMGT annotations. In this cohort, only TCR beta chains were sequenced, and detectable features were limited by the absence of alpha or paired-chain data. The study listed 150 to 200 TCR beta chains as associated with cytomegalovirus. Because some donors lacked HLA typing at each locus, the association tests relied only on the typed subset. The classifier was reported to diagnose cytomegalovirus status with high specificity and sensitivity in both the original cohort and the validation cohort. Several of the top co-occurrence clusters appeared to be linked to parvovirus B19, influenza, CMV and Epstein-Barr virus, according to a later analysis. A cluster of highly shared sequence variants was judged likely to be a technical artifact of the sequencing pipeline. A later genetic analysis reported fewer N-insertions in productive TCRs among donors in an Asian-associated ancestry cluster than the approximately 700-donor mean. A later analysis found that TCR association rates varied across HLA loci, with DRB1 alleles showing the most associated TCRs and HLA-C alleles the fewest. A few of the identified cytomegalovirus-associated TCR beta chains were confirmed in vitro to be specific for cytomegalovirus antigens. A later analysis found that HLA-associated TCR beta chains were more clonally expanded and had lower generation probabilities than equally common non-associated chains.

This TCR was recovered from a boy younger than 10 in good health and CMV-seronegative. Input material: PBMCs. The rearranged segments are TRBV7-7 and TRBJ1-4, with 7 bases matching TRBD1. The CDR3 corresponds to CARRGTANEKLFF. The nucleotide sequence is given as TGTGCCCGCAGGGGGACAGCTAATGAAAAACTGTTTTTT.